These T cell receptor beta chains were read from a single sample in a study of cytomegalovirus exposure and HLA in healthy donors. Sequenced by immunoSEQ multiplex PCR; TCRdb stores in-frame clones only, minus some. The repertoire includes some 190,000 clones, around nine tenths of them detected once, and more than 1.5% sits in the top ten. Sequenced material: PBMCs. These receptors all come from a woman under 30 in good health and CMV-seronegative. Both conserved end residues are part of each CDR3. D genes are given only for firm matches. The size entry is marked missing in some rows and otherwise reads once, few, many or a size class.

>TRBV4-2|NA|TRBJ1-1|NA
TGTGCCAGCAGCCAGCGAGACAGGAAGGGCACTGAAGCTTTCTTT
CASSQRDRKGTEAFF
>TRBV10-3|NA|TRBJ1-2|NA
TGTGCCATCAGTGAGTCGGCAGGGGCCTATGGCTACACCTTC
CAISESAGAYGYTF
>TRBV27|TRBD1|TRBJ2-2|NA
TGTGCCAGCAGTGGTGGGACAGGGGTATTAGTCGGGGAGCTGTTTTTT
CASSGGTGVLVGELFF
>TRBV27|NA|TRBJ2-1|NA
TGTGCCAGCAGTTTCCTTAGCTCCTACAATGAGCAGTTCTTC
CASSFLSSYNEQFF
>TRBV19|NA|TRBJ2-7|NA
TGTGCCAGTAGTATATCTACCCAACGGGGAGGCCACGAGCAGTACTTC
CASSISTQRGGHEQYF
>TRBV7-9|TRBD2|TRBJ2-7|NA
TGTGCCAGCAGCTGGACTAGCGGGCCCTACGAGCAGTACTTC
CASSWTSGPYEQYF
>TRBV9|NA|TRBJ1-6|few
TGTGCCAGCAGCCTAAATAATTCACCCCTCCACTTT
CASSLNNSPLHF
>TRBV29-1|NA|TRBJ2-3|NA
TGCAGCGTCCCCAAAGATACGCAGTATTTT
CSVPKDTQYF
>TRBV6-6|NA|TRBJ1-1|few
TGTGCCAGCAGTTACGACACAAGTGCTGAAGCTTTCTTT
CASSYDTSAEAFF
>TRBV28|NA|TRBJ1-2|NA
TGTGCCAGAAGATCCCCAGGGATGCAGACCAATGGCTACACCTTC
CARRSPGMQTNGYTF
>TRBV6-6|TRBD1|TRBJ2-3|NA
TGTGCCAGCAGGACGACAGGGGGCACAGATACGCAGTATTTT
CASRTTGGTDTQYF
>TRBV6-5|NA|TRBJ2-3|NA
TGTGCCAGCAGTTACGCTAGCCCGAGCACAGATACGCAGTATTTT
CASSYASPSTDTQYF
>TRBV7-2|NA|TRBJ2-3|NA
TGTGCCAGCAGCTTTAGTATTTCGGATACGCAGTATTTT
CASSFSISDTQYF
>TRBV28|NA|TRBJ1-2|NA
TGTGCCAGCAGTTCGTGGGGGGACGGGGAGGGGGACTATGGCTACACCTTC
CASSSWGDGEGDYGYTF
>TRBV5-1|TRBD1|TRBJ2-1|once
TGCGCCAGCAGCTCCGGGACAGGGTGGGATGAGCAGTTCTTC
CASSSGTGWDEQFF
>TRBV9|NA|TRBJ2-3|NA
TGTGCCAGCAGCGTAAGGACAGCCCCAGATACGCAGTATTTT
CASSVRTAPDTQYF
>TRBV10-1|NA|TRBJ2-2|NA
TGCGCCAGCAGTGAGTTGCGCACCGGGGAGCTGTTTTTT
CASSELRTGELFF
>TRBV19|NA|TRBJ2-7|NA
TGTGCCAGTAGTATGGTTGCACTTAGCTCCTACGAGCAGTACTTC
CASSMVALSSYEQYF
>TRBV15|NA|TRBJ1-2|NA
TGTGCCACCAGCAGAGATGGGCAGGCGTATGGCTACACCTTC
CATSRDGQAYGYTF
>TRBV4-3|NA|TRBJ1-5|few
TGCGCCAGCAGCCAGGCCCAGGGATCACACTATCAGCCCCAGCATTTT
CASSQAQGSHYQPQHF
>TRBV10-2|TRBD1|TRBJ1-1|NA
TGCGCCAGCGGAACGGGACAGGCTACTGAAGCTTTCTTT
CASGTGQATEAFF
>TRBV6-5|TRBD2|TRBJ2-1|NA
TGTGCCAGCCGGCTGGGACTAGCGAATGAGCAGTTCTTC
CASRLGLANEQFF
>TRBV5-1|TRBD2|TRBJ2-3|NA
TGCGCCAGCAGCGGGAGGGCCGGAGATACGCAGTATTTT
CASSGRAGDTQYF
>TRBV6-1|NA|TRBJ2-7|NA
TGTGCCAGCAGTCATGGACAGAGCTCCTACGAGCAGTACTTC
CASSHGQSSYEQYF
>TRBV1|NA|TRBJ1-4|NA
TGCACCAGCAGCCCTCCGCTTGGCCCAAATGAAAAACTGTTTTTT
CTSSPPLGPNEKLFF
>TRBV29-1|NA|TRBJ2-3|NA
TGCAGCGTTGCCCCAGCGTCGGGCACAGATACGCAGTATTTT
CSVAPASGTDTQYF
>TRBV19|TRBD2|TRBJ2-4|once
TGTGCCAGTAGTCCGAGACTAGCGGGAGGGTTAGACATTCAGTACTTC
CASSPRLAGGLDIQYF
>TRBV20-1|NA|TRBJ1-2|NA
TGCAGTGCTAGACTGAGGAACGGCTACACCTTC
CSARLRNGYTF
>TRBV23-1|TRBD1|TRBJ2-3|NA
TGCGCCAGCAGTCGGGCGGACAGGGGTCGCACAGATACGCAGTATTTT
CASSRADRGRTDTQYF
>TRBV6-9|NA|TRBJ1-2|NA
TGTGCCAGCAGTTATAATCGCGAGGGATGGGGTAAGGGTAACTATGGCTACACCTTC
CASSYNREGWGKGNYGYTF
>TRBV19|NA|TRBJ1-3|once
TGTGCCAGTAGTACGTCAGGGGCGGGTGGAAACACCATATATTTT
CASSTSGAGGNTIYF
>TRBV4-1|NA|TRBJ1-2|NA
TGCGCCAGCAGCCAAGCCCAGGGGAACTATGGCTACACCTTC
CASSQAQGNYGYTF
>TRBV5-1|NA|TRBJ1-6|NA
TGCGCCAGCGGCTTGGCAGGCAGCACCTATAATTCACCCCTCCACTTT
CASGLAGSTYNSPLHF
>TRBV18|TRBD1|TRBJ1-1|NA
TGTGCCAGCTCGTGGACAGGGGAGACTGAAGCTTTCTTT
CASSWTGETEAFF
>TRBV27|NA|TRBJ1-1|NA
TGTGCCAGCAGTTGGGGGCCCCCACGGAACACTGAAGCTTTCTTT
CASSWGPPRNTEAFF
>TRBV10-1|NA|TRBJ1-1|few
TGCGCCAGCAGTGAGTTGGGGAGGGAGGACCACACTGAAGCTTTCTTT
CASSELGREDHTEAFF
>TRBV7-8|NA|TRBJ2-5|NA
TGTGCCAGCAGCTTAGCCCAGCAAGAGACCCAGTACTTC
CASSLAQQETQYF
>TRBV28|NA|TRBJ2-7|NA
TGTGCCAGCAGCTCCCCCCTCCACGAGCAGTACTTC
CASSSPLHEQYF
>TRBV19|TRBD1|TRBJ2-7|NA
TGTGCCAGTAGTATCATCTTGGGACAGGGTTACGAGCAGTACTTC
CASSIILGQGYEQYF
>TRBV10-1|NA|TRBJ2-7|NA
TGCGCCAGCAGTAGGAGTACTAGCTCCTACGAGCAGTACTTC
CASSRSTSSYEQYF
>TRBV4-1|NA|TRBJ1-4|NA
TGCGCCAGCAGCCCTCACTCGGACAGTCAATCATTGGAAAAACTGTTTTTT
CASSPHSDSQSLEKLFF